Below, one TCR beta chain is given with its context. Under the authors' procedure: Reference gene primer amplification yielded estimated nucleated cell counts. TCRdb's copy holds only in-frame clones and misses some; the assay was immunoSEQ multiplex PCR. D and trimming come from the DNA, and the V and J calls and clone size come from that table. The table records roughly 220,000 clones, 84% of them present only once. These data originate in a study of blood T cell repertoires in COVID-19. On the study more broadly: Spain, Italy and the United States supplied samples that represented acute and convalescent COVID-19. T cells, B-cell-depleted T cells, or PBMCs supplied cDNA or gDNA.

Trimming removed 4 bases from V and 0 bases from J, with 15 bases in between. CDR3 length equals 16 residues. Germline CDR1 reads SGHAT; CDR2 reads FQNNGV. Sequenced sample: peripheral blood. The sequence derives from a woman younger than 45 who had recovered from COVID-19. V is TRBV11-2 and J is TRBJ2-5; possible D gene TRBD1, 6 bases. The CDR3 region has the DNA TGTGCCAGCAGCTATGCCCGGACAGAGAACCAAGAGACCCAGTACTTC. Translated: CASSYARTENQETQYF.